The entry below gives a single T cell receptor beta chain sequence along with its context. The data belong to a study of blood T cell repertoires in COVID-19. Per germline, CDR1 SGHNT and CDR2 YYREEE (reference sequence). Trimming pared 3 bases from V and 5 bases from J, leaving 8 bases between. The CDR3 consists of 12 residues. TCRdb's table, derived via immunoSEQ multiplex PCR, lists solely in-frame clones and lacks some. Here the sample spans under 300,000 clones, over 75% being singletons. V and J are TRBV5-4 and TRBJ2-5; possibly TRBD1 for D (5 bases). The sample comprised PBMCs or T cells enriched from blood (not recorded which). This receptor was obtained from a woman younger than 35 who had recovered from COVID-19. The CDR3 DNA follows: TGTGCCAGCAGCTCGAAGGGGGAGACCCAGTACTTC. As protein: CASSSKGETQYF.